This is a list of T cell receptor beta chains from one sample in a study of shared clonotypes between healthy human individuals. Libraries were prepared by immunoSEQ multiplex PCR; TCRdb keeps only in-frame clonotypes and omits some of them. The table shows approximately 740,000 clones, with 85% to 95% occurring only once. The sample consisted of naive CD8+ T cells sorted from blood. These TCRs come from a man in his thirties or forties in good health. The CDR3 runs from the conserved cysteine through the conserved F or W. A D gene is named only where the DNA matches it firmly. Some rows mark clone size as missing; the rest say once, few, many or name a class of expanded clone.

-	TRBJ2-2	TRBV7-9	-	CASSLERGLLGTGELFF	TGTGCCAGCAGCTTAGAAAGGGGCCTGCTGGGCACCGGGGAGCTGTTTTTT
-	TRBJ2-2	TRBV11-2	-	CASSLGRNSGGELFF	TGTGCCAGCAGCTTAGGTCGGAATTCGGGCGGGGAGCTGTTTTTT
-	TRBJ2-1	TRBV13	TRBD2	CASSPTSGGYNEQFF	TGTGCCAGCAGCCCGACTAGCGGGGGCTACAATGAGCAGTTCTTC
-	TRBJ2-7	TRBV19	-	CASSPGSGYEQYF	TGTGCCAGTAGTCCTGGATCAGGATACGAGCAGTACTTC
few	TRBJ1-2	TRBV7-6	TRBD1	CASSLVETGYYGYTF	TGTGCCAGCAGCTTAGTTGAGACAGGGTACTATGGCTACACCTTC
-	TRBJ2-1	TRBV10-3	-	CAISESGKGQFF	TGTGCCATCAGTGAGTCGGGAAAGGGGCAGTTCTTC
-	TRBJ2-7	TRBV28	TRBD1	CASSFGTATAEQYF	TGTGCCAGCAGTTTCGGGACAGCGACGGCCGAGCAGTACTTC
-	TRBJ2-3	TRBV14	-	CASSPPGATQYF	TGTGCCAGCAGCCCTCCTGGCGCTACGCAGTATTTT
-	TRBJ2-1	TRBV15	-	CATSRDLGGSIYNEQFF	TGTGCCACCAGCAGAGATCTCGGCGGATCGATCTACAATGAGCAGTTCTTC
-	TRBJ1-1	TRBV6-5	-	CASSETGITEAFF	TGTGCCAGCAGTGAAACAGGGATCACTGAAGCTTTCTTT
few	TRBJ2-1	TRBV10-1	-	CASSEYDNEQFF	TGCGCCAGCAGTGAGTACGACAATGAGCAGTTCTTC
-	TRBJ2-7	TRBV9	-	CASSASLATASYEQYF	TGTGCCAGCAGCGCGTCCTTAGCTACCGCCTCCTACGAGCAGTACTTC
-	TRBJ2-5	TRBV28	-	CAAGAFSETQYF	TGTGCCGCGGGGGCGTTTTCAGAGACCCAGTACTTC
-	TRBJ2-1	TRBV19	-	CASSIVQGLYNEQFF	TGTGCCAGTAGTATAGTTCAGGGACTCTACAATGAGCAGTTCTTC
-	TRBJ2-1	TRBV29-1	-	CSVEDVPSVNEQFF	TGCAGCGTTGAAGATGTTCCTAGCGTGAATGAGCAGTTCTTC
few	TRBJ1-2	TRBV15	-	CATSRAEGYTF	TGTGCCACCAGCAGAGCTGAGGGCTACACCTTC
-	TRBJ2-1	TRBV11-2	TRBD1	CASSPDRVPYNEQFF	TGTGCCAGCAGCCCCGACAGGGTTCCCTACAATGAGCAGTTCTTC
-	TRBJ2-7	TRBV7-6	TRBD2	CASSLVAGGSSYEQYF	TGTGCCAGCAGCTTAGTGGCGGGAGGGTCCTCCTACGAGCAGTACTTC
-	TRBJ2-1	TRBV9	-	CASSVSSLSYNEQFF	TGTGCCAGCAGCGTGTCTAGCCTCTCCTACAATGAGCAGTTCTTC
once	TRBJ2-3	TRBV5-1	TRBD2	CASSSPSSGLTDTQYF	TGCGCCAGCAGCTCCCCATCTAGCGGGCTCACAGATACGCAGTATTTT
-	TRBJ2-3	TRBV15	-	CATSRGLAGAFTDTQYF	TGTGCCACCAGCAGAGGACTGGCGGGGGCCTTCACAGATACGCAGTATTTT
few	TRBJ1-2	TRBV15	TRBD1	CATGTGVDGYTF	TGTGCCACCGGTACAGGGGTAGATGGCTACACCTTC
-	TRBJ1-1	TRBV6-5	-	CASSLSANTEAFF	TGTGCCAGCAGTTTATCAGCGAACACTGAAGCTTTCTTT
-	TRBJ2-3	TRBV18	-	CASSPYRDTQYF	TGTGCCAGCTCACCATACAGGGATACGCAGTATTTT
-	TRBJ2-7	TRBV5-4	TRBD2	CASSGGDSYEQYF	TGTGCCAGCAGCGGGGGGGATTCCTACGAGCAGTACTTC
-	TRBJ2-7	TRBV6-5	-	CASRDGYSPYEQYF	TGTGCCAGCAGAGATGGGTACTCCCCCTACGAGCAGTACTTC
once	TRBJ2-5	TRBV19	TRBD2	CASSIAPGTVPIRSGRALETQYF	TGTGCCAGTAGTATAGCCCCAGGAACTGTTCCAATTAGAAGCGGGAGGGCTCTGGAGACCCAGTACTTC
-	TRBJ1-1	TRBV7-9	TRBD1	CASSLLGSDRAGTEAFF	TGTGCCAGCAGCTTACTGGGTTCGGACAGGGCGGGGACTGAAGCTTTCTTT
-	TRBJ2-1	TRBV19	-	CASSIAFPYNEQFF	TGTGCCAGTAGTATCGCGTTCCCCTACAATGAGCAGTTCTTC
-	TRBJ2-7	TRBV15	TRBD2	CATSSKFSGGLSYEQYF	TGTGCCACCAGCAGTAAGTTCTCGGGGGGTCTTTCCTACGAGCAGTACTTC
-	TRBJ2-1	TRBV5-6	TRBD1	CASSLAWQGAYNEQFF	TGTGCCAGCAGCTTGGCCTGGCAGGGGGCCTACAATGAGCAGTTCTTC
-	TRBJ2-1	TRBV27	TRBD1	CASSPFGGQGKGSEQFF	TGTGCCAGCAGCCCCTTTGGAGGACAGGGGAAAGGGAGTGAGCAGTTCTTC
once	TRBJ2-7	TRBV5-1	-	CASSPGSYEQYF	TGCGCCAGCAGCCCGGGCTCCTACGAGCAGTACTTC
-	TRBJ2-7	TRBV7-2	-	CASSFLSEGYEQYF	TGTGCCAGCAGCTTTCTTAGCGAGGGCTACGAGCAGTACTTC
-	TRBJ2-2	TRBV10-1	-	CASSGLRNTGELFF	TGCGCCAGCAGTGGGCTCAGAAACACCGGGGAGCTGTTTTTT
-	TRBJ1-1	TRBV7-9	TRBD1	CASGGTGGRTEAFF	TGTGCCAGCGGGGGGACAGGGGGAAGGACTGAAGCTTTCTTT
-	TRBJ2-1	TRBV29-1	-	CSVGPLGENRQFF	TGCAGCGTTGGCCCCTTAGGGGAGAATAGGCAGTTCTTC
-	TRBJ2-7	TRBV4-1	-	CASSQLLGYEQYF	TGCGCCAGCAGCCAGCTTCTCGGGTACGAGCAGTACTTC
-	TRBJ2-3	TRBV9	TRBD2	CASSGWTSGSRNTQYF	TGTGCCAGCAGCGGATGGACTAGCGGGAGCCGTAATACGCAGTATTTT
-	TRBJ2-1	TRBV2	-	CASSGRYNEQFF	TGTGCCAGCAGTGGCAGATACAATGAGCAGTTCTTC
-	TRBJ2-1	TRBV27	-	CASSLMIVAVNEQFF	TGTGCCAGCAGTTTGATGATCGTGGCTGTCAATGAGCAGTTCTTC
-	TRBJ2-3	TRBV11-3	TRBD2	CASSLRSGGSSDTQYF	TGTGCCAGCAGCTTAAGGTCTGGCGGGAGCTCAGATACGCAGTATTTT
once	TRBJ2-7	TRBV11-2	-	CASSFPLAYEQYF	TGTGCCAGCAGCTTTCCCCTGGCCTACGAGCAGTACTTC
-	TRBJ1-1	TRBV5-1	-	CASSLSGVGTEAFF	TGCGCCAGCAGCTTGTCAGGGGTGGGGACTGAAGCTTTCTTT
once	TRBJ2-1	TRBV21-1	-	CAKDYNEQFF	TGTGCAAAGGATTACAATGAGCAGTTCTTC
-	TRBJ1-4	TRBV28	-	CASTNSGALFF	TGTGCCAGCACGAATTCAGGCGCGCTGTTTTTT
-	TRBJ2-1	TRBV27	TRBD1	CASSPSGQGDYNEQFF	TGTGCCAGCAGTCCATCAGGACAGGGGGACTACAATGAGCAGTTCTTC
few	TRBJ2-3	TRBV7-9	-	CASSIGAYTDTQYF	TGTGCCAGCAGCATAGGGGCTTACACAGATACGCAGTATTTT
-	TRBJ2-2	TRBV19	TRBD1	CASRKTGTGELFF	TGTGCCAGTAGGAAGACAGGGACCGGGGAGCTGTTTTTT
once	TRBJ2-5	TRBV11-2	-	CASSFGGTGWQETQYF	TGTGCCAGCAGCTTTGGGGGGACGGGATGGCAAGAGACCCAGTACTTC
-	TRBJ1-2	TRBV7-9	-	CASSPELVHYGYTF	TGTGCCAGCAGCCCAGAACTAGTCCACTATGGCTACACCTTC
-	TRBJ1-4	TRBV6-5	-	CASSSLRDKDEKLFF	TGTGCCAGCAGTTCGCTTCGGGACAAAGATGAAAAACTGTTTTTT
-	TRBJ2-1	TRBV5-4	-	CASGPTTEQFF	TGTGCCAGCGGACCCACGACAGAGCAGTTCTTC
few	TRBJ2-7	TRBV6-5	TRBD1	CASSRDSYEQYF	TGTGCCAGCAGCCGGGACAGCTACGAGCAGTACTTC
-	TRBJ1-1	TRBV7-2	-	CASSLALPLTDEAFF	TGTGCCAGCAGCTTAGCCCTCCCGTTAACGGATGAAGCTTTCTTT
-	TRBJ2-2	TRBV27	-	CASSSWRSLTGELFF	TGTGCCAGCAGTTCCTGGCGGAGCCTCACCGGGGAGCTGTTTTTT
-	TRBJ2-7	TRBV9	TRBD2	CASSVARAGDYEQYF	TGTGCCAGCAGCGTAGCAAGAGCGGGAGACTACGAGCAGTACTTC
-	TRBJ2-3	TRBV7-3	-	CASSPTPRGAQYF	TGTGCCAGCAGCCCGACCCCTCGGGGAGCGCAGTATTTT